This T cell receptor (beta chain) was sequenced for a study of tumor-infiltrating lymphocytes in localized non-small cell lung cancer. About the study: Some samples were collected after neoadjuvant chemotherapy; smokers, never-smokers and several histologies were included.

V lost 0 bases and J lost 9, with 12 bases in between. Germline loops: CDR1 LNHDA, CDR2 SQIVND (reference sequence). CDR3 length: 14 residues. The table came from immunoSEQ multiplex PCR; TCRdb's copy has only in-frame clones and leaves some out. The sample comprises tens of thousands of clones, approximately 64% of which are singletons, and roughly 5% rests with the top ten. The chain joins TRBV19 to TRBJ2-1; D is possibly TRBD2 (7 bases). This receptor was obtained from a human donor with non-small cell lung cancer. The sample was lung tumor tissue. CDR3 region: CASSIDWGGGEQFF. DNA of the CDR3: TGTGCCAGTAGTATAGATTGGGGGGGCGGTGAGCAGTTCTTC.